This T cell receptor beta chain was sequenced for a study of graft-versus-host responses after intestinal transplantation. Study details: Each patient got anti-thymocyte globulin induction, then tacrolimus and steroids for roughly 3 years.

Clones were read by immunoSEQ multiplex PCR, and TCRdb kept only the in-frame ones, dropping some. The sample has more than 65,000 clones, nearly 85% seen once. Regarding this clone: The antigen is unknown.

Germline V gene data show CDR1 as MNHEY and CDR2 as SVGAGI. The CDR3 contains 15 residues. V lost 4 bases, J lost 0 bases, and 12 bases lay in between. Sequencing used unstimulated CD4+ T cells sorted from spleen or lymph node cells, obtained before transplant. The TCR originated in a human donor who was the organ donor for an intestinal transplant. This sequence joins TRBV6-5 and TRBJ1-1; D is perhaps TRBD1 (6 bases). This chain's CDR3 is CASSFRGPLNTEAFF. For the CDR3, the DNA is TGTGCCAGCAGTTTCAGGGGACCGTTGAACACTGAAGCTTTCTTT.